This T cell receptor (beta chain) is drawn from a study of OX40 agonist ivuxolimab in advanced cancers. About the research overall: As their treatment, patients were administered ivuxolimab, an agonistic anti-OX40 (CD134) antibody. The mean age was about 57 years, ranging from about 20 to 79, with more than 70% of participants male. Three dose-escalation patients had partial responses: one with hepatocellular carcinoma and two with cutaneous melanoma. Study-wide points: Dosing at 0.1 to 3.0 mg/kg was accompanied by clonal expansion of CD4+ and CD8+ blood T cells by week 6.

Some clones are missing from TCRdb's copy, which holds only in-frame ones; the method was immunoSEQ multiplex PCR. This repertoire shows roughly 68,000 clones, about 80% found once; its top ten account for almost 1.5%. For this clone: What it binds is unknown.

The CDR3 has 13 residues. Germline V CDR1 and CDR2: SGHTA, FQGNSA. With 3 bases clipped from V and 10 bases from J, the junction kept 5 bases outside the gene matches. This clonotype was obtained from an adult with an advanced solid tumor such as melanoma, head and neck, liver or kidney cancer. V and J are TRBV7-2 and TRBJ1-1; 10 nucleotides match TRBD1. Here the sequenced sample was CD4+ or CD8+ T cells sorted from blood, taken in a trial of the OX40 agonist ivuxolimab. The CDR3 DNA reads TGTGCCAGCAGCTTGGACAGGGGGTCTGGAGCTTTCTTT. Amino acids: CASSLDRGSGAFF.